The present T cell receptor beta chain was sequenced within a study of cytomegalovirus exposure and HLA in healthy donors. General study results and limits: Among TCR beta chains, those listed as cytomegalovirus-associated numbered about 160. Reportedly, cytomegalovirus status was diagnosed with high sensitivity and specificity. Usually a TCR sequence was rare, but some public TCRs were found in many donors. Under in vitro conditions, a few CMV-associated chains were confirmed as specific for CMV antigens.

Sequenced by immunoSEQ multiplex PCR; TCRdb stores in-frame clones only, minus some. The sample contains 150,000 to 200,000 clones, about 81% of which appear only once. This clone was observed at least ten times. Its cognate antigen is unknown. Germline V lookup: CDR1 SGHRS, CDR2 YFSETQ. The CDR3 spans 16 residues. With V trimmed by 4 bases and J by 5 bases, 9 bases remained unmatched. Sequencing was done on a sample of PBMCs. The rearrangement links TRBV5-1 to TRBJ2-7; 13 nucleotides match TRBD2. This receptor was identified in a young woman in good health and CMV-seronegative. The CDR3 sequence: CASSRRTSGSPNEQYF. CDR3 coding DNA: TGCGCCAGCAGCCGACGGACTAGCGGGAGCCCCAACGAGCAGTACTTC.